The 11 T cell receptor beta chains listed next were all sequenced from one sample in a study of neurological immune-mediated disorders. TCRdb reprocessed the 5' RACE reads with MiXCR, giving one entry per CDR3 protein. The sample contains roughly 41,000 distinct CDR3 sequences, around 1.9% of which appear only once. Sequencing was performed on PBMCs. These receptors all come from a woman aged 35 to 49 with multiple sclerosis.

V usage is TRBV7-8 and J usage is TRBJ2-7; a possible D gene is TRBD1 (6 bases). This CDR3 spans 14 amino acids. Germline V gene sequence: CDR1 SGHVS, CDR2 FQNEAQ. V was trimmed by 4 bases and J by 5 bases, leaving 15 bases between them. CDR3 protein: CASSSVRDTHEQYF. The DNA of the CDR3 is TGTGCCAGCAGCTCCGTCCGGGACACCCACGAGCAGTACTTC.

This clonotype was seen many times. The chain links TRBV13 to TRBJ1-2; D is unclear. Per the germline V gene, CDR1 is PRHDT and CDR2 is FYEKMQ (reference sequence). V dropped 2 bases and J dropped 8 bases, with 9 bases sitting between them. CDR3 length: 12 residues. This CDR3 reads CASSLFGEGYTF. The CDR3 DNA follows: TGTGCCAGCAGCTTATTTGGGGAAGGCTACACCTTC.

This clonotype is categorized as medium-sized. CDR3 sequence reads: CASSLDGGGAETQYF. In DNA form, the CDR3 reads TGTGCCAGCAGCTTAGATGGCGGGGGGGCTGAGACCCAGTACTTC. The rearrangement uses TRBV7-2 and TRBJ2-5, with TRBD2 identical over 9 bases. Germline V gene sequence: CDR1 SGHTA, CDR2 FQGNSA. Unmatched junction bases numbered 5, after V lost 1 base and J lost 5 bases. The CDR3 runs 15 residues.

This clonotype was detected many times. The V call is TRBV6-5, the J call TRBJ1-2; D might be TRBD1 (6 bases). The germline CDR1 and CDR2 sequences are MNHEY and SVGAGI. The V end was cut by 5 bases, the J end by 5 bases, with 15 bases between. The CDR3 loop spans 14 amino acids. CDR3 amino acids: CASSPTGSAYGYTF. The CDR3 DNA reads as TGTGCCAGCAGTCCAACAGGGAGCGCATATGGCTACACCTTC.

At least ten counts were recorded for this clonotype. The genes are TRBV29-1 and TRBJ1-2; no firm D call. The ends were cut back, 3 bases at V and 2 bases at J, with 4 bases in the middle. Germline-derived CDR1 and CDR2 are SQVTM and ANQGSEA. This CDR3 is 11 amino acids long. This CDR3 reads CSVDSNYGYTF. The CDR3, as DNA: TGCAGCGTTGACAGCAACTATGGCTACACCTTC.

This clonotype has at least ten counts. This chain joins TRBV6-5 and TRBJ1-6, with a possible D match to TRBD1 (5 bases). The V gene's germline CDR1 is MNHEY and CDR2 SVGAGI. Trimming shortened V by 3 bases and J by 6 bases, and 9 bases separated the two germline ends. This CDR3 is 14 amino acids long. The CDR3 here is CASSYEGRNSPLHF. The CDR3 DNA follows: TGTGCCAGCAGTTATGAGGGGCGTAATTCACCCCTCCACTTT.

This clonotype was seen at least ten times. V and J are TRBV20-1 and TRBJ2-7; 8 positions match TRBD2. The CDR3 has 15 residues. Germline CDR1 DFQATT, CDR2 SNEGSKA (reference sequence). Losses at the gene ends were 1 base for V and 2 bases for J; bases not matched to a gene: 7. The CDR3 sequence: CSARGLAGKTYEQYF. The CDR3 DNA follows: TGCAGTGCTAGAGGTTTAGCGGGGAAGACCTACGAGCAGTACTTC.

The table lists this clonotype with many counts. The chain couples TRBV5-1 to TRBJ1-2, with 7 bases matching TRBD1. The CDR3 has 13 amino acids. Germline V gene sequence: CDR1 SGHRS, CDR2 YFSETQ. Trimming cost V 4 bases and J 5 bases; bases outside gene matches: 5. The CDR3 protein is CASSLGQEYGYTF. The CDR3 DNA follows: TGCGCCAGCAGCCTTGGACAGGAATATGGCTACACCTTC.

Many counts were recorded for this clonotype. The genes are TRBV20-1 and TRBJ2-3; D is undetermined. Per germline, CDR1 DFQATT and CDR2 SNEGSKA (reference sequence). V lost 5 bases and J 3 bases, leaving 15 bases between the germline ends. This CDR3 has 14 residues. Here the CDR3 DNA reads TGCAGTGCTTTCGACTCGTCCAAAACAGATACGCAGTATTTT. This gives the protein CSAFDSSKTDTQYF.

This clonotype occurred many times. The chain couples TRBV11-2 to TRBJ2-7; 8 bases match TRBD1. The CDR3 contains 14 residues. Germline V lookup: CDR1 SGHAT, CDR2 FQNNGV. Trimming cost V 6 bases and J 5 bases; bases outside gene matches: 9. The DNA for the CDR3 is TGTGCCAGCAGAGCATGGACAGGGACCGACGAGCAGTACTTC. Translating it yields CASRAWTGTDEQYF.

The table lists this clonotype with many counts. The J gene is TRBJ1-2, the V gene TRBV20-1; 7 nucleotides match TRBD1. From germline, CDR1 is DFQATT and CDR2 SNEGSKA (reference sequence). The CDR3 runs to 14 residues. V lost 0 bases to trimming and J lost 5 bases; unmatched junction nucleotides: 6. The CDR3 is CSARDLGQRYGYTF. CDR3 DNA: TGCAGTGCTAGAGATTTGGGACAGAGATATGGCTACACCTTC.